This T cell receptor (beta chain) is drawn from a study of T cell responses to AZD1222 COVID-19 vaccine. CDR3 size: 15 residues. Germline V lookup: CDR1 SGHDT, CDR2 YYEEEE. Trimming took off 3 bases at V and 5 bases at J, with 17 bases between the two ends. Assay: immunoSEQ multiplex PCR; the TCRdb copy retains only in-frame clones and omits some. The repertoire holds 150,000 or so clones, with around 90% as singletons. The material sequenced was peripheral blood, taken on day 0 of AZD1222 vaccination. The origin of this receptor is an adult in good health. The rearrangement uses TRBV5-6 and TRBJ1-2; TRBD1 is a possible D gene (6 bases). CDR3 in amino acids: CASSSRGIDLYGYTF. In nucleotides, the CDR3 is TGTGCCAGCAGCTCCAGGGGTATTGACTTATATGGCTACACCTTC.